Below are 3 T cell receptor beta chains sequenced from a single sample in a study of cytomegalovirus exposure and HLA in healthy donors. The PCR made use of 60 Vbeta and 13 Jbeta primers. Clones were read by immunoSEQ multiplex PCR, and TCRdb kept only the in-frame ones, dropping some. The data show about 160,000 clones, around 72% seen once. The sequencing sample was made of PBMCs. The source is a man aged 35 to 55 in good health and CMV-seropositive.

This clone has a handful of counts. This chain connects TRBV5-4 to TRBJ2-5, with 9 positions matching TRBD1. CDR1 and CDR2 (germline): SGHNT, YYREEE (reference sequence). The CDR3 is 14 amino acids. The V segment lost 4 bases and the J segment 7 bases; nucleotides outside the gene matches: 8. The CDR3 DNA is TGTGCCAGCAGCCCCCGGGACAGGGAGGGGACCCAGTACTTC. This encodes CASSPRDREGTQYF.

V and J are TRBV5-1 and TRBJ1-1; 9 positions agree with TRBD1. Germline CDR1 reads SGHRS; CDR2 reads YFSETQ. Losses at the gene ends were 2 bases for V and 5 bases for J; bases not matched to a gene: 10. The length of the CDR3 is 16 residues. CDR3 nucleotides: TGCGCCAGCAGCTTCGGACAGGGGCCTGGGGTGACTGAAGCTTTCTTT. This codes for CASSFGQGPGVTEAFF.

The chain links TRBV5-8 to TRBJ2-1, with TRBD2 identical over 7 bases. The CDR3 runs to 15 residues. J gave up 3 bases and V 0 bases, and 3 bases lay outside the gene matches. The germline CDR1 and CDR2 sequences are SGHTS and YDEGEE. The CDR3 is CASSLGLAVYNEQFF. The CDR3 DNA sequence: TGTGCCAGCAGCTTGGGGCTAGCGGTCTACAATGAGCAGTTCTTC.